This record looks at one T cell receptor beta chain sequence and its context. Its antigen is currently not known. No base qualities exist here, and no much larger clone lies one base off it. This specimen comes from a study of blood T cell repertoires in COVID-19 (dated by TCRdb to about 2020). For the wider study: Collaborator samples came from the United States, Italy and Spain and covered acute and convalescent phases of COVID-19. Deeply sampled blood TCRbeta repertoires from subjects exposed to, actively infected with, or recovered from COVID-19 were included in the dataset. The repertoires were made available in a free public database intended to serve as a resource for research on the immune response to SARS-CoV-2. The material from the prospective study consisted of cDNA or gDNA derived from T cells, B-cell-depleted T cells, or PBMCs. The sample metadata nearly always contained a de-identified subject ID, COVID-19 status, age in years and sex. Where HLA class I and class II types were available, the types were taken from metadata supplied by the sample provider, not from assay-based typing. Samples came from the ongoing ImmuneRACE study (first 160 participants) plus 1,254 subjects from 6 global collaborators.

One collaborating source in Seattle enrolled patients while the patients were actively infected and followed the patients over time throughout the course of disease. Collaborating institutions collected whole blood in K2EDTA tubes following their own protocols. For TCRbeta analysis, collaborator samples were shipped as frozen whole blood, as isolated PBMCs, or as DNA extracted from either sample type. TCRbeta CDR3 regions were amplified from genomic DNA using the immunoSEQ Assay, a bias-controlled multiplex PCR. The study's own analysis went as follows. Nucleated cell counts per sample were estimated from amplification of reference gene primers within the assay. To quantify the absolute abundance of each unique TCRbeta CDR3 rearrangement, sequence reads were collapsed and filtered. For each sample, productive Simpson clonality was calculated by taking the square root of Simpson's diversity index across productive rearrangements. What TCRdb holds here is the immuneACCESS table cut down to in-frame rearrangements. Part of the clones is not present; checked against another copy, under half of the missing clones reflect an unresolved V gene, and the others are unexplained. V and J calls and clone size are copied from that table; D and trimming were computed from the DNA. For this sample the table gives 200,000 to 300,000 clones, of which around 90% were detected only once. Of the sample, over 0.65% falls within the top ten clones.

Trimming costs V 5 bases and J 3 bases, and their ends lie 15 bases apart. Taken from the germline V gene, the CDR1 and CDR2 loops are SGHTA and FQGNSA. Inclusive of the bounding cysteine and phenylalanine, the CDR3 is 15 residues long. The kept DNA is CDR3 alone, 45 bases in frame from the first base. The full study reports these points: How much clinical and demographic metadata was included differed by source and by participant, and the metadata was provided uncurated.

Recombination connected TRBV7-2 to TRBJ2-3; the D gene is possibly TRBD1, with 6 bases matching. The material sequenced was peripheral blood. This clonotype originated in a man in his thirties or forties with COVID-19, enrolled during active disease. CDR3 reads: CASSASSRGTDTQYF. The nucleotide sequence is given as TGTGCCAGCAGCGCTAGCTCCAGGGGTACAGATACGCAGTATTTT.